A single T cell receptor beta chain is shown here with its context. The data originate from a study of PD-L1 blockade in urothelial cancer. Overall study: Blood samples contained a median about 150,000 T cells.

Germline V gene sequence: CDR1 GTSNPN, CDR2 SVGIG (reference sequence). There are 12 residues in the CDR3. The trim removed 4 bases at V and 7 bases at J, leaving 6 bases unmatched. Each PCR received spiked synthetic TCR analog templates. The protocol was immunoSEQ multiplex PCR, while the TCRdb copy is restricted to in-frame clones and leaves out a portion. This sample has over 15,000 clones, with about 85% found just once. The specimen comprised PBMCs, sampled around atezolizumab (anti-PD-L1) treatment. The chain has TRBV30 and TRBJ1-2; TRBD1 matches 7 bases. This TCR derives from a man aged 45-65 years with urothelial cancer. In nucleotides, the CDR3 is TGTGCCTGGACTTATCAGGGGGGTGGCTACACCTTC. It codes for CAWTYQGGGYTF. The full variable domain, in which reference TRBV30 and TRBJ1-2 provide the parts outside the CDR3, is SQTIHQWPATLVQPVGSPLSLECTVEGTSNPNLYWYRQAAGRGLQLLFYSVGIGQISSEVPQNLSASRPQDRQFILSSKKLLLSDSGFYLCAWTYQGGGYTFGSGTRLTVV.